This TCR beta chain was captured by sequencing in a study of identical twins. Study findings and constraints: The study based its conclusions on cross-sectional statistical analysis and did not follow the same donors. Beta out-of-frame twin sharing showed a weaker excess. Abundant beta clonotypes from cord blood bore fewer insertions; memory repertoires lacked this pattern. For zero-insertion analyses, partial confounding could come from invariant MAIT and iNKT cells.

From the 5' RACE reads, TCRdb called clonotypes with MiXCR, one entry per CDR3 protein. This table holds approximately 300,000 distinct CDR3 sequences, roughly 10% found once. This clonotype was picked up a small number of times. Its matching antigen is unknown. This CDR3 spans 11 amino acids. From germline, CDR1 is SGHTA and CDR2 FQGNSA. Trimming took 9 bases from V and 6 from J, leaving 11 bases between them. These sequences were also reported in another study, on yellow fever vaccine responses in identical twins.

The specimen sequenced was CD8+ T cells sorted from blood. This sequence joins TRBV7-2 and TRBJ1-2; D perhaps matches TRBD1 (5 bases). The clonotype originates from a young woman in good health. For the CDR3, the DNA is TGTGCCAGACAGGAACCGGATGGCTACACCTTC. As protein: CARQEPDGYTF. The full variable domain, with the rest looked up from reference TRBV7-2 and TRBJ1-2, is GAGVSQSPSNKVTEKGKDVELRCDPISGHTALYWYRQSLGQGLEFLIYFQGNSAPDKSGLPSDRFSAERTGGSVSTLTIQRTQQEDSAVYLCARQEPDGYTFGSGTRLTVV.